This entry concerns a single TCR beta chain. This sample is part of a study of blood T cell repertoires in COVID-19. The overall study: Whether acute or convalescent, the COVID-19 samples came from the United States, Italy and Spain.

Under the authors' procedure: Scientists estimated how many nucleated cells there were by amplifying reference gene primers. This table comes from immunoSEQ multiplex PCR, and its TCRdb copy is limited to in-frame clones, with some not included. The V and J calls and clone size were taken over from that table, and D and trimming were inferred from the DNA. Among 250,000 to 300,000 clones, roughly nine tenths were seen once, and the ten largest hold around 1.7%. This CDR3 region has 17 residues. J was trimmed by 0 bases and V by 5 bases; bases with no gene match: 10. Germline V gene sequence: CDR1 MNHEY, CDR2 SMNVEV (reference sequence). Participant-given clinical history determined each cohort assignment.

This TCR derives from a woman aged 40 to 50 who had recovered from COVID-19. J is TRBJ2-3 and V is TRBV27; 8 nucleotides match TRBD2. Source material: PBMCs or T cells enriched from blood (not recorded which). CDR3 sequence reads: CASSLNPTSGSTDTQYF. The CDR3 nucleotides are TGTGCCAGCAGTCTAAACCCTACTAGCGGAAGCACAGATACGCAGTATTTT.